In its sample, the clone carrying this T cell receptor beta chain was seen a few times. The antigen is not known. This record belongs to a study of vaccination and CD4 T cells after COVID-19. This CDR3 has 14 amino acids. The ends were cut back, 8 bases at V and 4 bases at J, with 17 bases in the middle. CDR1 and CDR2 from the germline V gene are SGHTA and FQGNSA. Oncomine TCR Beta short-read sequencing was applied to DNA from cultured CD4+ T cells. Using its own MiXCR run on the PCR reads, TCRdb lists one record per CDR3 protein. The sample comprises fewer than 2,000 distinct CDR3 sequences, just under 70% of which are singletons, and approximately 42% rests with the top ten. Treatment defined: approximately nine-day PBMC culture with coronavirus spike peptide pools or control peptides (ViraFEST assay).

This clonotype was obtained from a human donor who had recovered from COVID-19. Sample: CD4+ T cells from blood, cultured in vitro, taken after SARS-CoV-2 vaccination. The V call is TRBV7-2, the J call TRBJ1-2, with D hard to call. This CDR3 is CASVSKTSSYGYTF. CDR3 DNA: TGTGCCAGCGTCTCAAAAACATCGTCCTATGGCTACACCTTC.